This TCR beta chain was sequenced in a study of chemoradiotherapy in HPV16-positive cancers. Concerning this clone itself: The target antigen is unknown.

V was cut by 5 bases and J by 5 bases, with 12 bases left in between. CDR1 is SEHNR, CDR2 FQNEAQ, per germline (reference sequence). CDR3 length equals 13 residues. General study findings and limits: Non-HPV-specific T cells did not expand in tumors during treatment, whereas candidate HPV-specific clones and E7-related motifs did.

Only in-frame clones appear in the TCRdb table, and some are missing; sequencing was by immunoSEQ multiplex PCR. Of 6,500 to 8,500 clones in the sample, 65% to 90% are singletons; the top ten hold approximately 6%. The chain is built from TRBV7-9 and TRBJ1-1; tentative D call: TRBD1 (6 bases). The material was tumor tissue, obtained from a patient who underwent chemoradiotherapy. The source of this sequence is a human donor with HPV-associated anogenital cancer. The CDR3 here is CASSLEGVTEAFF. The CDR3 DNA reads TGTGCCAGCAGCCTCGAGGGGGTGACTGAAGCTTTCTTT.